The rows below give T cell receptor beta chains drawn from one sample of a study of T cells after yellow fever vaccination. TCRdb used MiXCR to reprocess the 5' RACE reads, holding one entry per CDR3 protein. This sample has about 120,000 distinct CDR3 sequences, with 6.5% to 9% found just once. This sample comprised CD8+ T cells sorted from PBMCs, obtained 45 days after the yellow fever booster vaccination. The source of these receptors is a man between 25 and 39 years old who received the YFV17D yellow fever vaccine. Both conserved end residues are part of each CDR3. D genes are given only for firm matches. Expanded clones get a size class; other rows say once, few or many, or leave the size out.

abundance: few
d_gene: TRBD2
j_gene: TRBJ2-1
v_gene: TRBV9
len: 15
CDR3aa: CASSSAGWEGNEQFF
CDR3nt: TGTGCCAGCAGCTCGGCTGGATGGGAGGGCAATGAGCAGTTCTTC

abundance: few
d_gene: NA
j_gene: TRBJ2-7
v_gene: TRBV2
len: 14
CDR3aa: CASSEITAAHEQYF
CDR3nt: TGTGCCAGCAGTGAAATAACAGCAGCTCACGAGCAGTACTTC

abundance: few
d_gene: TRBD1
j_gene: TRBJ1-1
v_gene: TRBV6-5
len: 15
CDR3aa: CASSYDPTGGTEAFF
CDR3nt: TGTGCCAGCAGTTACGACCCAACAGGGGGAACTGAAGCTTTCTTT

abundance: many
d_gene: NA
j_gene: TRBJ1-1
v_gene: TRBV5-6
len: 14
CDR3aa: CASSLALRGSEAFF
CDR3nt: TGTGCCAGCAGCTTGGCCTTACGGGGGAGTGAAGCTTTCTTT

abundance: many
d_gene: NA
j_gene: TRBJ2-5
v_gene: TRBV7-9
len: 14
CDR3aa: CASSLEGAGETQYF
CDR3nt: TGTGCCAGCAGCTTAGAGGGAGCTGGTGAGACCCAGTACTTC

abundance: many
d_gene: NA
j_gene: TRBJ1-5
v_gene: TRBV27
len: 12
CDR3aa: CASSWLNQPQHF
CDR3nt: TGTGCCAGCAGTTGGCTAAATCAGCCCCAGCATTTT

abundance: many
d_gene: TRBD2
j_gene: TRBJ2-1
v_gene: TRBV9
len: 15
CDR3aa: CASSASGSPYNEQFF
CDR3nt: TGTGCCAGCAGCGCTAGCGGGAGCCCCTACAATGAGCAGTTCTTC

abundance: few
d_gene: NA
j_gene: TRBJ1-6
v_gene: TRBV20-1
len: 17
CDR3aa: CSARVWDPSHYNSPLHF
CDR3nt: TGCAGTGCTAGGGTTTGGGACCCATCTCATTATAATTCACCCCTCCACTTT

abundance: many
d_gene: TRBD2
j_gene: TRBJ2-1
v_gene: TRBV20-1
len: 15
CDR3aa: CRVAGGPVGHNEQFF
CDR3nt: TGCAGGGTAGCGGGAGGGCCAGTAGGACACAATGAGCAGTTCTTC

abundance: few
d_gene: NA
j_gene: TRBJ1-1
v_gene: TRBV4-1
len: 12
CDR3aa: CASSQNRAEAFF
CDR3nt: TGCGCCAGCAGCCAAAATAGGGCTGAAGCTTTCTTT

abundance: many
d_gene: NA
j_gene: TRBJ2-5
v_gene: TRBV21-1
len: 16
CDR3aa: CASSKVNVGKQETQYF
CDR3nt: TGTGCCAGCAGCAAAGTAAATGTGGGAAAACAAGAGACCCAGTACTTC

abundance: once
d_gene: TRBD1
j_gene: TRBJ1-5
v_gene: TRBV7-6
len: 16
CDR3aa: CASSTEPRQGNQPQHF
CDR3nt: TGTGCCAGCAGCACCGAACCTAGACAGGGAAATCAGCCCCAGCATTTT

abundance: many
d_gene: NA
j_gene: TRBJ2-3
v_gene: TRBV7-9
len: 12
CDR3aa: CASSSMADTQYF
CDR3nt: TGTGCCAGCAGCTCAATGGCCGATACGCAGTATTTT

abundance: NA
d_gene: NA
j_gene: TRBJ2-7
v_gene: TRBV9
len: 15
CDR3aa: CASSVEGRPPYEQYF
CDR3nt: TGTGCCAGCAGCGTAGAGGGGCGTCCTCCCTACGAGCAGTACTTC